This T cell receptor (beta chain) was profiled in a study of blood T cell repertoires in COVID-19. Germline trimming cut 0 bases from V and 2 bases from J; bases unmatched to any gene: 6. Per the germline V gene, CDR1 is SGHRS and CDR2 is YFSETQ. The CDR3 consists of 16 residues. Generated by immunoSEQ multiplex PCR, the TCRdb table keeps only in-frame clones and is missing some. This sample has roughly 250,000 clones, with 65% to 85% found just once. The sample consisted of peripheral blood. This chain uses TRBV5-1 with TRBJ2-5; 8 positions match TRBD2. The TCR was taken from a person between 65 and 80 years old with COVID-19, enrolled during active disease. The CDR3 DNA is TGCGCCAGCAGCTTGGTAATAGCGGGAAGTCAAGAGACCCAGTACTTC. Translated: CASSLVIAGSQETQYF. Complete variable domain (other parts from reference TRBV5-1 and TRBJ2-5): KAGVTQTPRYLIKTRGQQVTLSCSPISGHRSVSWYQQTPGQGLQFLFEYFSETQRNKGNFPGRFSGRQFSNSRSEMNVSTLELGDSALYLCASSLVIAGSQETQYFGPGTRLLVL.